This T cell receptor (beta chain) derives from a study of beta chain features in type 1 diabetes. Broader study findings: Shorter templates might be favored by PCR, and equally so in patients and in controls. When Type 1 diabetes patients were examined, their TCRB CDR3s proved moderately but significantly shorter in all four CD4+ subsets.

In this sample, this clone turned up a few times. Its antigen is currently unknown. Every sorted population was more than 98% pure. Looked up from germline, CDR1 is DFQATT and CDR2 is SNEGSKA (reference sequence). V lost 6 bases and J 8 bases, leaving 10 bases between the germline ends. This CDR3 contains 10 residues. Every bit of the isolated RNA underwent reverse transcription, so sequencing read expressed TCRB transcripts. Repertoires were generated with immunoSEQ multiplex PCR, while TCRdb's copy carries only in-frame clones and drops some. The top ten hold roughly 0.098% of the sample, which has hundreds of thousands of clones, around a sixth seen once.

The source material was naive CD4+ T cells from blood. The genes are TRBV20-1 and TRBJ1-1; D remains ambiguous. The source is a man younger than 30 in good health. As DNA, the CDR3 is TGCAGTGCCGTTCGCCGAGAAGCTTTCTTT. Translating it yields CSAVRREAFF.